This TCR beta chain emerged from a study of tumor-infiltrating lymphocytes in primary liver carcinoma. Notes on the study in general: Tumor-blood pairs (like tumor-adjacent pairs) overlapped less than tumor region pairs did.

Unsorted whole blood supplied the blood RNA, and germline DNA was isolated too. Prior to surgery, about 4 milliliters of peripheral blood were drawn. The CDR3 consists of 15 residues. Germline lookup yields CDR1 SGHNT and CDR2 YYREEE (reference sequence). As for this clonotype: Its antigen is still unknown. An end of the junction differs from the germline gene, which may be a read error.

Reverse transcription of roughly 0.5 ug total RNA with a constant-region primer produced TCR beta cDNA. Three-round nested multiplex PCR performed with slightly modified ARM-PCR produced the TCR beta libraries. PCR rounds one and two used TRBV1-TRBV30 forward primers with a C-beta reverse primer for roughly 9 cycles each. TCRdb ran MiXCR on the multiplex PCR reads and lists one entry per CDR3 protein. This table has 150,000 to 200,000 distinct CDR3 sequences, around 60% appearing once. Sequenced input: peripheral blood. This TCR was sampled from a woman aged 60 to 75 with primary liver carcinoma and hepatitis B virus infection. This chain joins TRBV5-4 and TRBJ2-2; the D gene is possibly TRBD2 (6 bases). CDR3 amino acids: CANSTGTSYTGELFF. CDR3 sequence (DNA): TGTGCCAACAGCACCGGGACTTCATACACCGGGGAGCTGTTTTTT.